This TCR beta chain originates from a study of control samples from healthy donors and cancer patients. V was clipped by 4 bases and J by 9 bases, with 13 bases between them. The CDR3 contains 13 residues. The germline V gene has CDR1 SNHLY and CDR2 FYNNEI. Measured with immunoSEQ multiplex PCR; TCRdb has only the in-frame clones, and not every one. The data hold approximately 17,000 clones, with about 89% observed a single time. This chain connects TRBV2 to TRBJ2-1; D gene ambiguous. The receptor's source is a man in his sixties with head and neck cancer. Sequencing was done on a sample of PBMCs. As DNA, the CDR3 is TGTGCCAGCAGTGCCCCTAGGAGTTCTGAGCAGTTCTTC. Translated, it gives CASSAPRSSEQFF. The entire variable domain, with the rest obtained from reference TRBV2 and TRBJ2-1, is as follows: EPEVTQTPSHQVTQMGQEVILRCVPISNHLYFYWYRQILGQKVEFLVSFYNNEISEKSEIFDDQFSVERPDGSNFTLKIRSTKLEDSAMYFCASSAPRSSEQFFGPGTRLTVL.